The TCR beta chain described here comes from a study of T cell repertoires in cytomegalovirus infection (dated by TCRdb to the late 2010s). Study-level background: Donor HLA type was relevant to the analysis, because carriage of CMV infection together with the matching HLA type was indicated by public TCR beta signatures.

Note on this clonotype: This clone's antigen is unknown. Base-call qualities are not available, and no considerably larger clone is one nucleotide away.

Looking up the germline V gene (reference sequence) yields CDR1 SEHNR and CDR2 FQNEAQ. The CDR3, from cysteine to phenylalanine, totals 15 residues. The CDR3 DNA has 45 bases and is translated from base 1. V gives up 1 base and J gives up 1 base, and the segment between their germline ends measures 10 bases. The investigation overall reported the following: In both this cohort and an independent cohort of over 350 donors, the cumulative frequency of public TCR beta family members distinguished carriers of CMV infection plus the relevant HLA type. In the ex vivo response, HLA-C-restricted CMV-specific TCR beta clonotypes were dominant, and in two of eight donors the single most frequent clonotype came from this HLA-C-restricted group.

TCRdb shows the sequencer as Illumina HiSeq 1500. TCRdb trimmed the raw reads at Q25, called clones with MiXCR and kept productive beta chains. Each entry is one CDR3 protein sequence, shown with its most common DNA and genes. This sample is represented by over 150,000 distinct CDR3 sequences; roughly 14% of them were singletons. Clones ranked in the top ten supply approximately 30% of the sample. The receptor comes from a human donor in good health (CMV status not recorded). Some clones in this sample may be carry-over from other donors' samples. The sample taken for sequencing was PBMCs. The chain was built from TRBV7-9 and TRBJ1-1, with the D segment identity uncertain. The nucleotides read TGTGCCAGCAGCTTAGGGGTAGATTCGAACACTGAAGCTTTCTTT. This sequence encodes CASSLGVDSNTEAFF.